This record covers a single T cell receptor beta chain. Authors' data handling: For nucleated cells, counts were estimated from reference gene primer amplification. Sequencing was performed with immunoSEQ multiplex PCR; in TCRdb, only in-frame clones are kept and a portion is missing. The V and J calls and clone size come from that table; D and trimming were worked out from the DNA. The table has about 160,000 clones, roughly 84% seen once; the top ten hold less than 3.5%. Trimming at V came to 4 bases and at J to 9 bases, leaving 12 bases not matched to a gene. Germline lookup yields CDR1 MNHEY and CDR2 SVGAGI. The CDR3 extends over 15 amino acids. This sample stems from a study of blood T cell repertoires in COVID-19. Whole-study context: Acute and convalescent COVID-19 samples came from the United States, Italy and Spain.

The source is a woman aged 60-70 years with acute or convalescent COVID-19. The sequenced sample consisted of peripheral blood. The chain couples TRBV6-5 to TRBJ2-7, with 10 bases lining up with TRBD1. The CDR3 protein is CASSSTTGGASGQYF. In nucleotides, the CDR3 is TGTGCCAGCAGTTCCACGACAGGGGGCGCCTCGGGGCAGTACTTC.